Given below is one T cell receptor beta chain in context. This specimen belongs to a study of OX40 agonist ivuxolimab in advanced cancers. From germline, CDR1 is MNHEY and CDR2 SMNVEV (reference sequence). V was clipped by 4 bases and J by 4 bases; unmatched bases: 5. This CDR3 region has 14 residues. Repertoires were generated with immunoSEQ multiplex PCR, while TCRdb's copy carries only in-frame clones and drops some. This sample has more than 75,000 clones, with less than 85% found just once. The sequence was collected from an adult with an advanced solid tumor such as melanoma, head and neck, liver or kidney cancer. The chain recombines TRBV27 with TRBJ1-2; TRBD1 agrees at 8 bases. Material: CD4+ or CD8+ T cells sorted from blood, obtained in a trial of the OX40 agonist ivuxolimab. As DNA, the CDR3 is TGTGCCAGCAGTTCAGGGGGCGCGGGCTATGGCTACACCTTC. It encodes CASSSGGAGYGYTF.